This T cell receptor beta chain was retrieved from a study of T cell repertoires in cytomegalovirus infection. CDR3 length: 12 amino acids. Trimming shortened V by 6 bases and J by 6 bases, and 9 bases separated the two germline ends. TCRdb fed the reads into MiXCR, producing one record per CDR3 protein. The sample holds approximately 170,000 distinct CDR3 sequences; over 15% are singletons and the top ten take over 15%. This receptor was taken from a human donor in good health (CMV status not recorded). Some clones in this sample may be carry-over from other donors' samples. The rearrangement links TRBV12-3 or TRBV12-4 to TRBJ2-1; D remains ambiguous. The sequenced material came from CD8+ T cells from PBMCs. The CDR3 protein is CASRPPSNEQFF. As DNA, the CDR3 is TGTGCCAGCAGACCACCATCCAATGAGCAGTTCTTC.